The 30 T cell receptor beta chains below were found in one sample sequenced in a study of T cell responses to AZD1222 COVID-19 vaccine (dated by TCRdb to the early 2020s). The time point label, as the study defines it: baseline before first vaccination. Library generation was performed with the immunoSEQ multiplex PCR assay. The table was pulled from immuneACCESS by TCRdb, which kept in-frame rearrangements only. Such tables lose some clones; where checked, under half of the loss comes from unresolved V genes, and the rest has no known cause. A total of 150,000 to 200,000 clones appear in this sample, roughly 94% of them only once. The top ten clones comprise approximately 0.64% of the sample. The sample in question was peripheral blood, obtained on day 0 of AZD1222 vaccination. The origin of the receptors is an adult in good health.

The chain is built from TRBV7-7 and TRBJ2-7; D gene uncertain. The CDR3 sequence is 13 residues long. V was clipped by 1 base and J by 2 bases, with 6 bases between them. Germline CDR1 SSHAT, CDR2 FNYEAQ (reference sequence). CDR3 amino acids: CASSLDLAYEQYF. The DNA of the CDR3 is TGTGCCAGCAGCTTAGACCTCGCCTACGAGCAGTACTTC.

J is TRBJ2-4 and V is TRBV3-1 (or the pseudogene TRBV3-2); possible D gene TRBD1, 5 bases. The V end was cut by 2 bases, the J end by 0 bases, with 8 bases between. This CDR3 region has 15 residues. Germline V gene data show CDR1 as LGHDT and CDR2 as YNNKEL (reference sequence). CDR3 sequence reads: CASSQRQLAKNIQYF. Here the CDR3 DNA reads TGTGCCAGCAGCCAAAGACAGTTAGCCAAAAACATTCAGTACTTC.

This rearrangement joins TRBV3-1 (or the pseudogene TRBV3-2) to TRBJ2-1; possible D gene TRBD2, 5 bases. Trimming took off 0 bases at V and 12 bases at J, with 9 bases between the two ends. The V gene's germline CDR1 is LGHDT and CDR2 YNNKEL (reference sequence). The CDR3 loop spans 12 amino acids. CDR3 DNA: TGTGCCAGCAGCCAAGATCGGCGGGCGCAGTTCTTC. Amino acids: CASSQDRRAQFF.

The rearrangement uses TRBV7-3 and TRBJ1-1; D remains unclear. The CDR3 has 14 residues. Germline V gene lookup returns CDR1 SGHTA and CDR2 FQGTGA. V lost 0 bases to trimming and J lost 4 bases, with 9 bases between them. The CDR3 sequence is CASSLTARSTEAFF. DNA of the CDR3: TGTGCCAGCAGCTTAACGGCCAGGAGCACTGAAGCTTTCTTT.

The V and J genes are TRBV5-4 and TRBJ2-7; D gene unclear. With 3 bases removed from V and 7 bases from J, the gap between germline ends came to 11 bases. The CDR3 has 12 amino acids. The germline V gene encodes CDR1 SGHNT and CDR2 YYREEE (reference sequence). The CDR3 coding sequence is TGTGCCAGCAGCTATACCAACATGGAGCAGTACTTC. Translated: CASSYTNMEQYF.

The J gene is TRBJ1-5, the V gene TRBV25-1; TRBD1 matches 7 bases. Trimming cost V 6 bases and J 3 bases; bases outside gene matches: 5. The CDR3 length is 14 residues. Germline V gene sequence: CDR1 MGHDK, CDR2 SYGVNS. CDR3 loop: CASSQTGTNQPQHF. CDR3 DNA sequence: TGTGCCAGCAGCCAGACAGGGACCAATCAGCCCCAGCATTTT.

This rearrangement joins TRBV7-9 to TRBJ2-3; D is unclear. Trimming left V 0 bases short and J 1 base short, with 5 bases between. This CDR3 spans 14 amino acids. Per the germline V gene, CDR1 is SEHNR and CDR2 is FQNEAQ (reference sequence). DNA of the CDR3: TGTGCCAGCAGCTTAGCGTCGGGCACAGATACGCAGTATTTT. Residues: CASSLASGTDTQYF.

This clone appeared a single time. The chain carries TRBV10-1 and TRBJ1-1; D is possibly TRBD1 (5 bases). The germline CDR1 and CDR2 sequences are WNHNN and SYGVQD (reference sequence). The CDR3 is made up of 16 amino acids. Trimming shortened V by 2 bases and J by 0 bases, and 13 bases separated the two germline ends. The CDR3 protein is CASSEGGRGMNTEAFF. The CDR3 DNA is TGCGCCAGCAGTGAGGGAGGTAGGGGCATGAACACTGAAGCTTTCTTT.

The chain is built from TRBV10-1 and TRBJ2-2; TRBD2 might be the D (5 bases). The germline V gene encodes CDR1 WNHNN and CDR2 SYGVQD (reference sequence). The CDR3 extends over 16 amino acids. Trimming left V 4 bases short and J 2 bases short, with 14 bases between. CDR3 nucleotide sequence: TGCGCCAGCAGTGGTCCAGGCGCGGGTAACACCGGGGAGCTGTTTTTT. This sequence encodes CASSGPGAGNTGELFF.

The CDR3 DNA reads TGTGCCAGCAGCAACCCCCCAGGGGTGAACACTGAAGCTTTCTTT. It specifies CASSNPPGVNTEAFF. The genes are TRBV7-9 and TRBJ1-1; D perhaps matches TRBD1 (6 bases). The germline V gene encodes CDR1 SEHNR and CDR2 FQNEAQ (reference sequence). This CDR3 has 15 amino acids. The V end lost 5 bases, the J end lost 0 bases, and 13 bases lay between the germline ends.

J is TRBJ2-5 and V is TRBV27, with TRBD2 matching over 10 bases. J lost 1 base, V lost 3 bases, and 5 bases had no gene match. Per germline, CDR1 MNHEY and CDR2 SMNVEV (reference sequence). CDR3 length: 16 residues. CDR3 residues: CASSFKASGGQETQYF. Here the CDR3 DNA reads TGTGCCAGCAGTTTTAAGGCTAGCGGGGGCCAAGAGACCCAGTACTTC.

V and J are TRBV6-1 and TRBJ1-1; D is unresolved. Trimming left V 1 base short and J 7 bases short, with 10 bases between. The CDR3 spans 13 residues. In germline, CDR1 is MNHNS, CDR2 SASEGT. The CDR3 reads CASSEVGRSEAFF. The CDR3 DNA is TGTGCCAGCAGTGAAGTAGGTCGCAGTGAAGCTTTCTTT.

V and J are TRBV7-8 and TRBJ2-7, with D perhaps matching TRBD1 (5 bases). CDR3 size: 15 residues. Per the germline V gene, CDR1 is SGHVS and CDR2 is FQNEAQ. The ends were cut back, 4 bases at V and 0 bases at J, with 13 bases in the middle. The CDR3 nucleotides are TGTGCCAGCAGCTGGGGCGCCCTCCCCTCCTACGAGCAGTACTTC. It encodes CASSWGALPSYEQYF.

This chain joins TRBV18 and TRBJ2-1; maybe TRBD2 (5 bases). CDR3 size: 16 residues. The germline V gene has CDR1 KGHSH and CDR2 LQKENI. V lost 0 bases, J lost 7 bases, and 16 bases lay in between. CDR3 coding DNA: TGTGCCAGCTCACCACCGGGCTCTAGCAATCGGAATGAGCAGTTCTTC. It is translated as CASSPPGSSNRNEQFF.

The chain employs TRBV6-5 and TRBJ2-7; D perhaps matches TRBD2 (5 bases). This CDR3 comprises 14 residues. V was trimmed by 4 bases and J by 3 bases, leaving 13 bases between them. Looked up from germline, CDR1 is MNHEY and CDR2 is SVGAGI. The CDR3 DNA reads TGTGCCAGCAGTTCCTTAGGGAGAGGCTACGAGCAGTACTTC. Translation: CASSSLGRGYEQYF.

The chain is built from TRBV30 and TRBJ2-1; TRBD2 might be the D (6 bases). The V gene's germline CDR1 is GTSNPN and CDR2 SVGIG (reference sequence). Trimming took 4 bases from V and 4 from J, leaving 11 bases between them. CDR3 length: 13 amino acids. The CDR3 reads CAWNLASYNEQFF. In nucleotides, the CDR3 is TGTGCCTGGAACCTAGCGAGTTACAATGAGCAGTTCTTC.

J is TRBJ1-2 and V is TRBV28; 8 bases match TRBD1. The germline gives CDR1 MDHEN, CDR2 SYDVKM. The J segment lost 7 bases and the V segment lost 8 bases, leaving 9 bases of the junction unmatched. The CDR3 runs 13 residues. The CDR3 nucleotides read TGTGCCAGCTTGGACAGGGCTCTAATTGGCTACACCTTC. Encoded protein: CASLDRALIGYTF.

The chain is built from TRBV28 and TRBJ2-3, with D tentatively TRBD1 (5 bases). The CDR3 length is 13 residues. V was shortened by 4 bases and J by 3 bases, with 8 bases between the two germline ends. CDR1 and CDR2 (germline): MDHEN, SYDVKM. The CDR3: CASSSQVTDTQYF. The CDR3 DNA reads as TGTGCCAGCAGTTCACAGGTTACAGATACGCAGTATTTT.

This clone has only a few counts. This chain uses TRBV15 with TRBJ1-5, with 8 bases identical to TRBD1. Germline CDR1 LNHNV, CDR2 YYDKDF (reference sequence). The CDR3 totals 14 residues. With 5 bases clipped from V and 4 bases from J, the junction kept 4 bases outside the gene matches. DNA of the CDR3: TGTGCCACCAGCGCGGGACAGGCTAATCAGCCCCAGCATTTT. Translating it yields CATSAGQANQPQHF.

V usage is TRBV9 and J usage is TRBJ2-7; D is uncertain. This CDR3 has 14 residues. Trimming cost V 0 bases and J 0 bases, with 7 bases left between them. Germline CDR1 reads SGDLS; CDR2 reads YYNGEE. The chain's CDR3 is CASSVEGSSYEQYF. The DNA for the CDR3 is TGTGCCAGCAGCGTAGAGGGCAGCTCCTACGAGCAGTACTTC.

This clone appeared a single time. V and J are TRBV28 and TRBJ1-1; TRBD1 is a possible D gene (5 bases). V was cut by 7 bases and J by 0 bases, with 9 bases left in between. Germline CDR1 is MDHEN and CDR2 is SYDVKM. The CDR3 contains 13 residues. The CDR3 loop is CASNGAMNTEAFF. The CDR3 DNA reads TGTGCCAGCAACGGGGCGATGAACACTGAAGCTTTCTTT.

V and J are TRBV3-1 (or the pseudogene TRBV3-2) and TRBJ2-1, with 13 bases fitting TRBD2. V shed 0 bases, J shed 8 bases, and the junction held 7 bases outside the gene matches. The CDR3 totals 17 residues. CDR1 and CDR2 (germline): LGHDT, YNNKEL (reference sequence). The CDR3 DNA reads TGTGCCAGCAGCCAAGACTCCCCGACTAGCGGGAGGTATGAGCAGTTCTTC. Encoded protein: CASSQDSPTSGRYEQFF.

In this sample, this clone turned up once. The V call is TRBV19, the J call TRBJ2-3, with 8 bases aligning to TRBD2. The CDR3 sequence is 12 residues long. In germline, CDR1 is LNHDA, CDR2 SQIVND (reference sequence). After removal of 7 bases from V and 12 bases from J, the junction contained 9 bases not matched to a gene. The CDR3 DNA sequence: TGTGCCAGTAATCCCCTCGGGGGGGCCCAGTATTTT. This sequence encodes CASNPLGGAQYF.

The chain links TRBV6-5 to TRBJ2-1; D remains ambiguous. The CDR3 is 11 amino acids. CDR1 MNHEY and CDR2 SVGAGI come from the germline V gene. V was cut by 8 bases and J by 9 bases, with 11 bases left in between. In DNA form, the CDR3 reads TGTGCCAGCGGGCGGATGGGTGAGCAGTTCTTC. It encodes CASGRMGEQFF.

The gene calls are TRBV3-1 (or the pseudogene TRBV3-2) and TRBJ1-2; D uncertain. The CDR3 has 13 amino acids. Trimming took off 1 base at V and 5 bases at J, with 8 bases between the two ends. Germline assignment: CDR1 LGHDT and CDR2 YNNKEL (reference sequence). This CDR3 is CASSQVPKYGYTF. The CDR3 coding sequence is TGTGCCAGCAGCCAAGTGCCAAAATATGGCTACACCTTC.

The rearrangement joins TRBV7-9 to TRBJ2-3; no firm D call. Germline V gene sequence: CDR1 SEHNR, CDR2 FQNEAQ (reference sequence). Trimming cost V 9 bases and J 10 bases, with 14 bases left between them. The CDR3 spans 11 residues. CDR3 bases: TGTGCCAGTACCCCGGTGGGCCCGCAGTATTTT. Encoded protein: CASTPVGPQYF.

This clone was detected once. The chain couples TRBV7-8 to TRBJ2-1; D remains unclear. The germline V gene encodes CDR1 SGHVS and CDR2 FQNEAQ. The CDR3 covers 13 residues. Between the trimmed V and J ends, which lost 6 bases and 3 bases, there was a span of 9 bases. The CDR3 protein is CASSRPNYNEQFF. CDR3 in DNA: TGTGCCAGCAGTAGACCGAACTACAATGAGCAGTTCTTC.

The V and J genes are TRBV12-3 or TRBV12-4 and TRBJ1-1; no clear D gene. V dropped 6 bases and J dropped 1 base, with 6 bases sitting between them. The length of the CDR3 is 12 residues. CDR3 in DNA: TGTGCCAGCAGGGCATGGAACACTGAAGCTTTCTTT. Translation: CASRAWNTEAFF.

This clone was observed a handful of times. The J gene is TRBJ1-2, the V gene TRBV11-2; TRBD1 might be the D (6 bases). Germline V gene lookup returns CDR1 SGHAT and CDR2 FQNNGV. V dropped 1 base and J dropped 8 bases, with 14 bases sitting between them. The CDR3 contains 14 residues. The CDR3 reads CASSLGAGDRGYTF. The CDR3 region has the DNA TGTGCCAGCAGCTTAGGAGCGGGAGACAGGGGCTACACCTTC.

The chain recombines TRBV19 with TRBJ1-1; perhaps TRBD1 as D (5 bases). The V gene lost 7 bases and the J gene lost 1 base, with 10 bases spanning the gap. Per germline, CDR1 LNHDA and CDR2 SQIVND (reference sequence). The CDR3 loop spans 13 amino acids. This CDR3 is CASKLGENTEAFF. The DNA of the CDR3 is TGTGCCAGTAAGTTAGGGGAGAACACTGAAGCTTTCTTT.